The 21 T cell receptor beta chains reported below all come from one sample, sequenced in a study of CD8 T cells in ankylosing spondylitis. TCRdb analysed the 5' RACE reads with MiXCR anew, one entry per CDR3 protein. In the table there are a few hundred thousand distinct CDR3 sequences, 15% to 20% of which are singletons. The sequenced sample consisted of blood, either unsorted or a sorted T cell fraction (not recorded which). Every receptor here comes from a male donor with ankylosing spondylitis or in good health (not recorded which).

This clonotype was recorded a few times. The chain employs TRBV20-1 and TRBJ2-1; D is undetermined. Germline V gene sequence: CDR1 DFQATT, CDR2 SNEGSKA (reference sequence). V was trimmed by 1 base and J by 6 bases, leaving 10 bases between them. CDR3 length: 13 amino acids. The CDR3 DNA follows: TGCAGTGCTAGAGTGGGATCGGCCAATGAGCAGTTCTTC. Protein product: CSARVGSANEQFF.

This clonotype was seen a few times. This chain links TRBV9 with TRBJ2-7, with 8 bases identical to TRBD1. The CDR3 loop spans 16 amino acids. Germline CDR1 is SGDLS and CDR2 is YYNGEE. The trim removed 4 bases at V and 7 bases at J, leaving 16 bases unmatched. CDR3 amino acids: CASSSFPSGGMGEQYF. DNA of the CDR3: TGTGCCAGCAGCTCCTTCCCCTCAGGGGGCATGGGGGAGCAGTACTTC.

This clonotype has just a few counts. V usage is TRBV15 and J usage is TRBJ2-3; the D gene is possibly TRBD1 (6 bases). The CDR3 extends over 17 amino acids. V lost 1 base to trimming and J lost 1 base, with 15 bases between them. CDR1 LNHNV and CDR2 YYDKDF come from the germline V gene (reference sequence). The CDR3 region is CATSRGLTGPRTDTQYF. CDR3 nucleotides: TGTGCCACCAGCAGAGGCTTGACAGGCCCACGCACAGATACGCAGTATTTT.

This clonotype was found a few times. The chain has TRBV6-1 and TRBJ2-5, with 7 bases fitting TRBD2. CDR3 length: 14 residues. With V trimmed by 7 bases and J by 4 bases, 9 bases remained unmatched. Germline values: CDR1 MNHNS, CDR2 SASEGT. For the CDR3, the DNA is TGTGCCAGCACCAGAATGGGGGGGGTAGAGACCCAGTACTTC. Its translation is CASTRMGGVETQYF.

This chain connects TRBV29-1 to TRBJ2-7; D is unclear. The germline V gene encodes CDR1 SQVTM and CDR2 ANQGSEA. This CDR3 has 12 amino acids. V shed 4 bases and J shed 3 bases, with 10 bases lying between them. CDR3 protein: CSVAAESYEQYF. CDR3 coding DNA: TGCAGCGTTGCGGCCGAGAGCTACGAGCAGTACTTC.

This clonotype occurred once. The rearrangement uses TRBV29-1 and TRBJ2-3, with TRBD1 as a possible D gene (6 bases). The ends were cut back, 2 bases at V and 10 bases at J, with 19 bases in the middle. Germline assignment: CDR1 SQVTM and CDR2 ANQGSEA. CDR3 length equals 14 residues. DNA of the CDR3: TGCAGCGTTGAACCCGAAATAGGGGGAGAAGCGCAGTATTTT. It translates to CSVEPEIGGEAQYF.

This clonotype was recorded a few times. The V call is TRBV7-2, the J call TRBJ2-1, with D maybe TRBD2 (5 bases). The CDR3 contains 13 residues. V was clipped by 5 bases and J by 5 bases, with 10 bases between them. Germline assignment: CDR1 SGHTA and CDR2 FQGNSA. This CDR3 is CASSQGRNNEQFF. CDR3 in DNA: TGTGCCAGCAGCCAAGGGAGAAACAATGAGCAGTTCTTC.

This clonotype was seen a few times. The chain joins TRBV29-1 to TRBJ2-7; 10 bases are shared with TRBD2. With 4 bases clipped from V and 0 bases from J, the junction kept 3 bases outside the gene matches. The CDR3 consists of 14 residues. CDR1 is SQVTM, CDR2 ANQGSEA, per germline. CDR3 nucleotide sequence: TGCAGCGTTGCTGGACTAGCGGACTCCTACGAGCAGTACTTC. Protein: CSVAGLADSYEQYF.

Here the CDR3 DNA reads TGCGCCAGCAGCCAGGAGGGATATCAGCCCCAGCATTTT. It encodes CASSQEGYQPQHF. The genes are TRBV4-1 and TRBJ1-5; no definite D call. CDR1 and CDR2 from the germline V gene are MGHRA and YSYEKL. CDR3 length: 13 amino acids. Trimming removed 3 bases from V and 5 bases from J, with 8 bases in between.

V gene TRBV4-3 combines with J gene TRBJ2-2; no definite D call. This CDR3 is 15 amino acids long. With 0 bases removed from V and 4 bases from J, the gap between germline ends came to 9 bases. In germline, CDR1 is LGHNA, CDR2 YSLEER. This chain's CDR3 is CASSQDRLPTGELFF. In DNA, the CDR3 is TGCGCCAGCAGCCAAGATAGACTGCCCACCGGGGAGCTGTTTTTT.

CDR3 bases: TGCAGTGCTAGAGACCCTACCAGGGGCCCACGCGAGCAGTACTTC. It specifies CSARDPTRGPREQYF. The chain links TRBV20-1 to TRBJ2-7; tentative D call: TRBD1 (6 bases). There are 15 residues in the CDR3. The V and J ends lost 0 bases and 6 bases respectively, with 18 bases between them. Germline V gene sequence: CDR1 DFQATT, CDR2 SNEGSKA (reference sequence).

The CDR3 region has the DNA TGTGCCATCAGTGAGTTTGGACTAGCGGGAGGAACTCAAGAGACCCAGTACTTC. Amino acids: CAISEFGLAGGTQETQYF. The rearrangement joins TRBV10-3 to TRBJ2-5, with TRBD2 identical over 14 bases. The CDR3 totals 18 residues. V shed 1 base and J 2 bases; nucleotides not matched to a gene: 6. In germline, CDR1 is ENHRY, CDR2 SYGVKD.

The V and J genes are TRBV27 and TRBJ1-6; 7 bases match TRBD1. The CDR3 length is 16 residues. The germline CDR1 and CDR2 sequences are MNHEY and SMNVEV (reference sequence). V lost 0 bases, J lost 7 bases, and 6 bases stayed unmatched. CDR3 DNA sequence: TGTGCCAGCAGTTTATCGTGGGACAGATGGAATTCACCCCTCCACTTT. Translating gives CASSLSWDRWNSPLHF.

This clonotype has just a few counts. The chain is built from TRBV15 and TRBJ2-7, with 10 positions matching TRBD1. V was pared by 3 bases and J by 2 bases, with 7 bases of the junction left unmatched. From germline, CDR1 is LNHNV and CDR2 YYDKDF (reference sequence). The CDR3 loop spans 16 amino acids. The CDR3 region has the DNA TGTGCCACCAGCAGGGGAGCCGGGACAGGGGCCTACGAGCAGTACTTC. Translation: CATSRGAGTGAYEQYF.

This clonotype turned up a few times. The chain recombines TRBV29-1 with TRBJ2-1, with TRBD1 identical over 10 bases. This CDR3 has 13 amino acids. The V gene end was trimmed by 4 bases and the J gene end by 3 bases; junction bases not matched to a gene: 0. Germline-derived CDR1 and CDR2 are SQVTM and ANQGSEA. In DNA form, the CDR3 reads TGCAGCGTTGGGACAGGGGGCTACAATGAGCAGTTCTTC. It is translated as CSVGTGGYNEQFF.

A remark on this clonotype: Because it lacks the conserved phenylalanine or tryptophan at the end, this CDR3 is likely a read error. The chain is built from TRBV29-1 and TRBJ2-7; TRBD1 agrees at 7 bases. This CDR3 spans 15 amino acids. From germline, CDR1 is SQVTM and CDR2 ANQGSEA. Trimming took 4 bases from V and 2 from J; bases not matched to a gene: 11. The CDR3 DNA is TGCAGCGTTGTCCAGTCAGGACAGGAGACCTACGAGCAGTACTTA. It yields the protein CSVVQSGQETYEQYL.

This clonotype occurred a few times. The rearrangement links TRBV2 to TRBJ2-7; D is unresolved. CDR3 length equals 15 residues. CDR1 and CDR2 (germline): SNHLY, FYNNEI. Trimming cost V 4 bases and J 2 bases, with 15 bases left between them. CDR3 amino acids: CASSVGNLFTYEQYF. DNA for the CDR3: TGTGCCAGCAGTGTGGGAAATTTATTTACCTACGAGCAGTACTTC.

The table lists this clonotype with many counts. The V call is TRBV12-3 or TRBV12-4, the J call TRBJ2-7; D might be TRBD1 (6 bases). CDR3 length: 17 residues. V was trimmed by 6 bases and J by 2 bases, leaving 23 bases between them. In nucleotides, the CDR3 is TGTGCCAGCAGCCCCGACCACTCGGACAGTCGTACCTACGAGCAGTACTTC. It encodes CASSPDHSDSRTYEQYF.

This clonotype was seen a few times. The chain links TRBV3-1 to TRBJ2-3; TRBD2 matches 7 bases. The V gene's germline CDR1 is LGHDT and CDR2 YNNKEL (reference sequence). This CDR3 has 15 amino acids. Unmatched junction bases numbered 3, after V lost 0 bases and J lost 3 bases. In DNA form, the CDR3 reads TGTGCCAGCAGCCAAGACCTAGCGGAGACAGATACGCAGTATTTT. It codes for CASSQDLAETDTQYF.

This clonotype was seen many times. V and J are TRBV27 and TRBJ2-1; D perhaps matches TRBD2 (5 bases). This CDR3 region has 15 residues. V lost 8 bases and J 2 bases, leaving 16 bases between the germline ends. Germline values: CDR1 MNHEY, CDR2 SMNVEV (reference sequence). The chain's CDR3 is CASSPSAGTYNEQFF. CDR3 coding DNA: TGTGCCAGCTCCCCATCTGCGGGCACCTACAATGAGCAGTTCTTC.

Many counts were recorded for this clonotype. This chain uses TRBV29-1 with TRBJ1-2; D is uncertain. The CDR3 consists of 13 residues. The V end was cut by 4 bases, the J end by 3 bases, with 12 bases between. Germline CDR1 and CDR2: SQVTM and ANQGSEA. CDR3 nucleotides: TGCAGCGTTGTGGAGTACCCCCACTATGGCTACACCTTC. Translating gives CSVVEYPHYGYTF.